This T cell receptor (beta chain) is from a study of blood T cell repertoires in COVID-19. Study details: From T cells, B-cell-depleted T cells, or PBMCs came the material, which was cDNA or gDNA.

Individuals aged 18 to 89 years were recruited from about two dozen US areas. Each recovered donor of Cohort 3 presented with two negative PCRs, clearance, or symptom resolution. The protocol was immunoSEQ multiplex PCR, while the TCRdb copy is restricted to in-frame clones and leaves out a portion. The sample has roughly 370,000 clones, approximately 87% seen once. CDR1 and CDR2 from the germline V gene are MGHDK and SYGVNS. The CDR3 contains 13 residues. Trimming took off 6 bases at V and 2 bases at J, with 10 bases between the two ends. Sequences were obtained from PBMCs or T cells enriched from blood (not recorded which). The chain has TRBV25-1 and TRBJ1-2; weak D call: TRBD1 (5 bases). This receptor was identified in a woman in her forties or fifties who had recovered from COVID-19. CDR3 nucleotide sequence: TGTGCCAGCAGACCTCCAGGGAACTATGGCTACACCTTC. Translating gives CASRPPGNYGYTF.